Listed here is a single TCR beta chain. Its cognate antigen is unknown. When sampled, the donors appeared nominally healthy, though they likely had unrecorded immune exposures. CDR3 length: 12 amino acids. Germline CDR1 GTSNPN, CDR2 SVGIG (reference sequence). Losses at the gene ends were 8 bases for V and 4 bases for J; bases not matched to a gene: 8. Both 60 Vbeta primers and 13 Jbeta primers went into the PCR. Some clones are missing from TCRdb's copy, which holds only in-frame ones; the method was immunoSEQ multiplex PCR. The sample yields 95,000 to 110,000 clones, roughly 80% seen once. The source of the sample is a study of cytomegalovirus exposure and HLA in healthy donors. Notes on the study in general: A later analysis linked a missense variant in DCLRE1C to the trimming of TCR beta V and J genes.

The TCR was taken from a man aged 25 to 40 in good health and CMV-seronegative. V and J are TRBV30 and TRBJ2-7; 7 positions match TRBD1. Sequences were obtained from PBMCs. The CDR3: CAGYRGVYEQYF. CDR3 in DNA: TGTGCCGGGTACAGGGGTGTATACGAGCAGTACTTC.